Following are 10 T cell receptor beta chains from one sample sequenced in a study of T cell responses to AZD1222 COVID-19 vaccine. The repertoire was sequenced with immunoSEQ multiplex PCR; TCRdb's copy has only in-frame clones and lacks some. Of about 140,000 clones in the sample, around 92% were seen once. Sequencing used peripheral blood, obtained 28 days after the second AZD1222 dose. The receptors stem from an adult who received the AZD1222 COVID-19 vaccine.

The V gene is TRBV7-8, the J gene TRBJ2-1, with D perhaps TRBD1 (6 bases). CDR1 is SGHVS, CDR2 FQNEAQ, per germline. Trimming stripped 2 bases from V and 8 bases from J, with 13 bases between. The CDR3 spans 14 residues. The CDR3 is CASSLSSTGDEQFF. CDR3 nucleotide sequence: TGTGCCAGCAGCTTAAGTTCGACAGGCGATGAGCAGTTCTTC. Filled out from reference TRBV7-8 and TRBJ2-1, the complete variable domain reads GAGVSQSPRYKVAKRGQDVALRCDPISGHVSLFWYQQALGQGPEFLTYFQNEAQLDKSGLPSDRFFAERPEGSVSTLKIQRTQQEDSAVYLCASSLSSTGDEQFFGPGTRLTVL.

The chain employs TRBV7-8 and TRBJ1-5, with D perhaps TRBD1 (6 bases). Trimming shortened V by 5 bases and J by 7 bases, and 12 bases separated the two germline ends. CDR3 length equals 13 residues. The germline CDR1 and CDR2 sequences are SGHVS and FQNEAQ. In nucleotides, the CDR3 is TGTGCCAGCAGCAACAGGGTTGGGCAGCCCCAGCATTTT. This sequence encodes CASSNRVGQPQHF. The full variable domain, its missing parts supplied by reference TRBV7-8 and TRBJ1-5, is GAGVSQSPRYKVAKRGQDVALRCDPISGHVSLFWYQQALGQGPEFLTYFQNEAQLDKSGLPSDRFFAERPEGSVSTLKIQRTQQEDSAVYLCASSNRVGQPQHFGDGTRLSIL.

The chain couples TRBV6-5 to TRBJ1-2, with 7 bases aligning to TRBD1. The V and J ends lost 1 base and 5 bases, in that order; junction bases with no gene match: 7. CDR3 size: 15 residues. CDR1 and CDR2 from the germline V gene are MNHEY and SVGAGI. CDR3 bases: TGTGCCAGCAGTTACTGGAGGACAGGAGCTTATGGCTACACCTTC. As protein: CASSYWRTGAYGYTF.

DNA for the CDR3: TGTGCCAGCAGTAGCCCAGGAACCACCGGGGAGCTGTTTTTT. Translation gives CASSSPGTTGELFF. The V and J genes are TRBV2 and TRBJ2-2; D not certain. CDR1 and CDR2 from the germline V gene are SNHLY and FYNNEI. The CDR3 is 14 amino acids. Trimming shortened V by 5 bases and J by 4 bases, and 11 bases separated the two germline ends.

The V gene is TRBV29-1, the J gene TRBJ2-7, with a possible D match to TRBD2 (6 bases). This CDR3 spans 13 amino acids. Trimming took 7 bases from V and 3 from J, leaving 16 bases between them. CDR1 SQVTM and CDR2 ANQGSEA come from the germline V gene. The chain's CDR3 is CSAKEAGFYEQYF. As DNA, the CDR3 is TGCAGCGCCAAGGAGGCGGGATTCTACGAGCAGTACTTC.

The chain couples TRBV9 to TRBJ1-2; no clear D. The ends were cut back, 4 bases at V and 0 bases at J, with 4 bases in the middle. The CDR3 contains 12 residues. CDR1 and CDR2 (germline): SGDLS, YYNGEE. CDR3 coding DNA: TGTGCCAGCAGCCCTTCTAACTATGGCTACACCTTC. Amino acid sequence: CASSPSNYGYTF.

This chain connects TRBV11-2 to TRBJ2-7, with D uncertain. The CDR3 is 12 amino acids. CDR1 and CDR2 (germline): SGHAT, FQNNGV. Trimming removed 0 bases from V and 4 bases from J, with 4 bases in between. The CDR3: CASSLDRYEQYF. Written as DNA, the CDR3 is TGTGCCAGCAGCTTAGACAGGTACGAGCAGTACTTC.

The rearrangement uses TRBV19 and TRBJ1-1, with 8 bases lining up with TRBD1. V was pared by 10 bases and J by 1 base, with 8 bases of the junction left unmatched. Germline V gives CDR1 LNHDA, CDR2 SQIVND (reference sequence). The CDR3 contains 14 residues. CDR3 in amino acids: CATDRGVQNTEAFF. Here the CDR3 DNA reads TGTGCCACCGACAGGGGCGTTCAGAACACTGAAGCTTTCTTT. Looking up the rest from reference TRBV19 and TRBJ1-1 gives the full variable domain: DGGITQSPKYLFRKEGQNVTLSCEQNLNHDAMYWYRQDPGQGLRLIYYSQIVNDFQKGDIAEGYSVSREKKESFPLTVTSAQKNPTAFYLCATDRGVQNTEAFFGQGTRLTVV.

The chain combines TRBV30 with TRBJ2-7; TRBD1 might be the D (5 bases). V lost 2 bases to trimming and J lost 4 bases, with 9 bases between them. The germline CDR1 and CDR2 sequences are GTSNPN and SVGIG (reference sequence). This CDR3 has 12 amino acids. The CDR3 bases are TGTGCCTGGAGTCGGCAGGGTTACGAGCAGTACTTC. It encodes CAWSRQGYEQYF.

The V and J genes are TRBV24-1 and TRBJ2-1; 7 bases match TRBD1. CDR3 length equals 15 residues. The V gene's germline CDR1 is KGHDR and CDR2 SFDVKD. The V segment lost 0 bases and the J segment 8 bases; nucleotides outside the gene matches: 6. DNA for the CDR3: TGTGCCACCAGTGATTTGACTGACAGGGTCCATGAGCAGTTCTTC. Translating it yields CATSDLTDRVHEQFF.